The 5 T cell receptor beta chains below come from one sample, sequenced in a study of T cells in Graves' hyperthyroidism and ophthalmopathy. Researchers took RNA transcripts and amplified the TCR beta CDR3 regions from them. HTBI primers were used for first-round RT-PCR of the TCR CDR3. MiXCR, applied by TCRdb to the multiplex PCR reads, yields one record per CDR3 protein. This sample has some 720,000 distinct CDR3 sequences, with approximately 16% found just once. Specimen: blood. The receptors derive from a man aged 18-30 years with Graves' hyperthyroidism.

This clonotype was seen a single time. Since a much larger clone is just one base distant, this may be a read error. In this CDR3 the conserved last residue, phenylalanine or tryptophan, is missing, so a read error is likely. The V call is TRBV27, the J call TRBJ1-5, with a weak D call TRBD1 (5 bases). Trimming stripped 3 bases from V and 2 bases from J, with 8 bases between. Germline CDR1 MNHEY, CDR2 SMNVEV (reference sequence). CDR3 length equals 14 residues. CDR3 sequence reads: CASSFMTGNQPQHL. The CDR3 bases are TGTGCCAGCAGTTTCATGACAGGCAATCAGCCCCAGCATCTT.

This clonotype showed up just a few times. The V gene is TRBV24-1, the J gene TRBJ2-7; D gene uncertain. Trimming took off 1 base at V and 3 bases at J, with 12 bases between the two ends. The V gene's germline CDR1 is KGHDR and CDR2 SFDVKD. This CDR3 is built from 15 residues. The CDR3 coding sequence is TGTGCCACCAGTGATTTATCCTCCCCAGACTACGAGCAGTACTTC. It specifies CATSDLSSPDYEQYF.

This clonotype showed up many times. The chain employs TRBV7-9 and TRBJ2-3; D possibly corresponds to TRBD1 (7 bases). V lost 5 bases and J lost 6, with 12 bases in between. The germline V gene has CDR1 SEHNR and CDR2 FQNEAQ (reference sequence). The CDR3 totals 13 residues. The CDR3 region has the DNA TGTGCCAGCAGCCCGACAGGGAGGGATACGCAGTATTTT. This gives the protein CASSPTGRDTQYF.

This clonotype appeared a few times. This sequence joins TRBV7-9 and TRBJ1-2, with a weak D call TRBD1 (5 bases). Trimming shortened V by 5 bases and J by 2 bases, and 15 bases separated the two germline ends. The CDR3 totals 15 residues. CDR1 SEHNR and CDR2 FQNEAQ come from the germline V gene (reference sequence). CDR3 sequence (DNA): TGTGCCAGCAGCCTAGGTGGGGCACTGAACTATGGCTACACCTTC. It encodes CASSLGGALNYGYTF.

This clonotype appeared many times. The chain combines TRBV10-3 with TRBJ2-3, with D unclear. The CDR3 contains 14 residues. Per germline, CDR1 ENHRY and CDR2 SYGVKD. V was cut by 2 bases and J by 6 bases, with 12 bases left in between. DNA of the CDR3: TGTGCCATCAGTGAGCCCTTACAAGGGGATACGCAGTATTTT. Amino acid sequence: CAISEPLQGDTQYF.